This T cell receptor beta chain stems from a study of blood T cell repertoires in COVID-19. Overall study context: Donors in the United States, Italy and Spain gave samples during acute or convalescent COVID-19.

How the authors handled the data: For nucleated cells, counts were estimated from reference gene primer amplification. Libraries were prepared by immunoSEQ multiplex PCR; TCRdb keeps only in-frame clonotypes and omits some of them. V and J calls and clone size are those listed in that table; D and trimming were worked out from the DNA. The sample shows around 100,000 clones, 70% to 85% of them seen only once. The V segment lost 4 bases and the J segment 7 bases; nucleotides outside the gene matches: 6. The CDR3 runs to 16 residues. Germline loops: CDR1 MNHEY, CDR2 SMNVEV (reference sequence). The sample consisted of peripheral blood. The chain has TRBV27 and TRBJ2-1, with TRBD2 identical over 14 bases. This TCR derives from a man in his fifties or sixties with active or convalescent COVID-19. CDR3: CASSSKWTSGRNEQFF. The CDR3 coding sequence is TGTGCCAGCAGTTCGAAATGGACTAGCGGGAGGAATGAGCAGTTCTTC.